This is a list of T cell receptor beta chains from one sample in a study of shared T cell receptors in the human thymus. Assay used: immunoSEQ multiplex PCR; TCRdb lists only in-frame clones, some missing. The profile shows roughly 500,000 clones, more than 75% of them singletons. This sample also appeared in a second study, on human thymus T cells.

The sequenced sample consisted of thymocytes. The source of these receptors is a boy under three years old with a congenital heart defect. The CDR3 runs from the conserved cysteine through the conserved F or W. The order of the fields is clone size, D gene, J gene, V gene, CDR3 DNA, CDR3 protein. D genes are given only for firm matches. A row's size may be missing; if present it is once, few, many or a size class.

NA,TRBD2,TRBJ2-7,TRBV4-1,TGCGCCAGCAGCCAAGATCCCCTAGCGGCCTCCTACGAGCAGTACTTC,CASSQDPLAASYEQYF
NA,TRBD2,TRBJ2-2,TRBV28,TGTGCCAGCAGTTTGGGAGGGAGGGCTAAGGACGGGGAGCTGTTTTTT,CASSLGGRAKDGELFF
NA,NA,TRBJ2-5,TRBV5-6,TGTGCCAGCAGCCGCCCCAGGGAAGAGACCCAGTACTTC,CASSRPREETQYF
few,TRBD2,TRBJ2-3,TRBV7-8,TGTGCCAGCAGCTTAGGAGGGACTAGAGTAAAAGTAAACACAGATACGCAGTATTTT,CASSLGGTRVKVNTDTQYF
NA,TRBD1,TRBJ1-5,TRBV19,TGTGCCAGTAGCATTACCTTCTGCCACAGGGGACCCAATCAGCCCCAGCATTTT,CASSITFCHRGPNQPQHF
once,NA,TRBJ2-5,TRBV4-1,TGCGCCAGCAGCCAAGAGGCCCCCTCAGGGCTCCAAGAGACCCAGTACTTC,CASSQEAPSGLQETQYF
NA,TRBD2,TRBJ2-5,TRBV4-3,TGCGCCAGCAGCCAAGATCGGGGAGGGACTAGCGGGCAAGAGACCCAGTACTTC,CASSQDRGGTSGQETQYF
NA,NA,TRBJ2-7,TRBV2,TGTGCCAGCAGTGAACGCGTCACGAAGTACTTC,CASSERVTKYF
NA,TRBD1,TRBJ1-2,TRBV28,TGTGCCAGCAGTTGGACAGGGTATAACTATGGCTACACCTTC,CASSWTGYNYGYTF
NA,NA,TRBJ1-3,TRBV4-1,TGCGCCAGCAGCCAAGATTTAGGACAGTCGGGCTCTGGAAACACCATATATTTT,CASSQDLGQSGSGNTIYF
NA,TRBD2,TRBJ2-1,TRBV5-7,TGTGCCAGCAGCAGGGACCGAGGGAGGGAGTTCTTC,CASSRDRGREFF
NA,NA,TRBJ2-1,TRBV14,TGTGCCAGCAGCCAAGATCGTCTGCGGGGTGAGCAGTTCTTC,CASSQDRLRGEQFF
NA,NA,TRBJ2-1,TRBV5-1,TGCGCCAGCAGGTTGACGGTAAATGAGCAGTTCTTC,CASRLTVNEQFF
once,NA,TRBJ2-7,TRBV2,TGTGCCAGCACCCCCGGAGGGGGCGATTCCTACGAGCAGTACTTC,CASTPGGGDSYEQYF
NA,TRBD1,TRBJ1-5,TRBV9,TGTGCCAGCAGCGCCGGGGACAGGGGCCAGCCCCAGCATTTT,CASSAGDRGQPQHF
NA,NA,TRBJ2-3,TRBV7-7,TGTGCCAGCAGCTTAGGGGACTCTACTAGCACAGATACGCAGTATTTT,CASSLGDSTSTDTQYF
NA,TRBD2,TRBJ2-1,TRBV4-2,TGTGCCAGCAGCCAAGATCAGCGGGAAAGCAACGGGCGCAATGAGCAGTTCTTC,CASSQDQRESNGRNEQFF
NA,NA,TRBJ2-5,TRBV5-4,TGTGCCAGCAGCTTGGCCGGGGTGGGGGAGACCCAGTACTTC,CASSLAGVGETQYF
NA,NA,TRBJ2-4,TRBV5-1,TGCGCCAGCAGCTTGGGGGGGGACGGGAACATTCAGTACTTC,CASSLGGDGNIQYF
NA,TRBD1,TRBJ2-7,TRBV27,TGTGCCAGCAGTGCCGGGACAGTATCCTACGAGCAGTACTTC,CASSAGTVSYEQYF
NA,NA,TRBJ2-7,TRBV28,TGTGCCAGCAGTTTCGATCCCTCCGGGGAGCCCGGCCGCGAGCAGTACTTC,CASSFDPSGEPGREQYF
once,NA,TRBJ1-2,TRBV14,TGTGCCAGCAGCCAAGATTACAGGATCTATGGCTACACCTTC,CASSQDYRIYGYTF
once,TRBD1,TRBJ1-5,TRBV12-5,TGTGCTAGTGGTTTGGCCCCGGGACAGGTTACTCAGCCCCAGCATTTT,CASGLAPGQVTQPQHF
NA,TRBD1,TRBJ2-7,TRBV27,TGTGCCAGCAGTTTATCCATCCGGACAGGTCACAGCTCCTACGAGCAGTACTTC,CASSLSIRTGHSSYEQYF
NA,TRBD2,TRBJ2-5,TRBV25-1,TGTGCCAGCAGTGAATGGGGACTAGCGGGAATTAAGACCCAGTACTTC,CASSEWGLAGIKTQYF
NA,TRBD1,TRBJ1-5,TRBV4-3,TGCGCCAGCAGCCAGGACAGGGAAGGCAATCAGCCCCAGCATTTT,CASSQDREGNQPQHF
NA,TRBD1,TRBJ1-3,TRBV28,TGTGCCAGCAGTTCCAGGGGGCGTACAAACACCATATATTTT,CASSSRGRTNTIYF
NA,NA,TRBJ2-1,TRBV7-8,TGTGCCAGCAGCTTAGTTCGGGGAGGCAATGAGCAGTTCTTC,CASSLVRGGNEQFF
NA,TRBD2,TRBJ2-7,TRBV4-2,TGTGCCAGCAGCCTCCGACTAGCCCAGCCCTACGAGCAGTACTTC,CASSLRLAQPYEQYF
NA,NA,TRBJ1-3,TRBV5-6,TGTGCCAGCAGAGGGGGGGATGTTAGCACCATATATTTT,CASRGGDVSTIYF
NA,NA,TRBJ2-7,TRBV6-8,TGTGCCAGCAGTGCTCTAGGACAGCGGCCATCCTACGAGCAGTACTTC,CASSALGQRPSYEQYF
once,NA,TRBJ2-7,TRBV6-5,TGTGCCAGCAGGAACCGGGGTTCCCTCTCCTACGAGCAGTACTTC,CASRNRGSLSYEQYF
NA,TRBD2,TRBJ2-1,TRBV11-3,TGTGCCAGCAGCTTAGGCTTACTAGCGGGAGAGCAGTTCTTC,CASSLGLLAGEQFF
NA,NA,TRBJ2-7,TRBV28,TGTGCCAGCAGTTTGAGGACAGTCCCGAACTACGAGCAGTACTTC,CASSLRTVPNYEQYF
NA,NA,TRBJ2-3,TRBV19,TGTGCCAGTACCCCAAGGACTGATAACCACGGGGATACGCAGTATTTT,CASTPRTDNHGDTQYF
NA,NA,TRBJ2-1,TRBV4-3,TGCGCCAGCAGCCAAGATGGGGGACAACCGGCGCTCTGTGAGCAGTTCTTC,CASSQDGGQPALCEQFF
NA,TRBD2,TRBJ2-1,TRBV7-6,TGTGCCAGCAGCTTAGGGGGGGAGGGCAATGAGCAGTTCTTC,CASSLGGEGNEQFF
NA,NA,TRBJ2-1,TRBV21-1,TGTGCCAGCAGCCCGCGGACAGGGGGCTTAGGAGATGAGCAGTTCTTC,CASSPRTGGLGDEQFF
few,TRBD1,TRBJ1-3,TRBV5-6,TGTGCCAGCAGCTTGGAAGGGACAGGGGCTGCTGGAAACACCATATATTTT,CASSLEGTGAAGNTIYF
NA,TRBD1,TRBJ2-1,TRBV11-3,TGTGCCAGCAGCCCCGACAGGGCCTCCTACAATGAGCAGTTCTTC,CASSPDRASYNEQFF
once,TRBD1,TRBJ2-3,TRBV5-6,TGTGCCAGCAGCGCAGGGGGCCGGAGCACAGATACGCAGTATTTT,CASSAGGRSTDTQYF